These 2 T cell receptor beta chains share one sample of origin, sequenced in a study of cytomegalovirus exposure and HLA in healthy donors. The primer mix had 60 Vbeta and 13 Jbeta primers. Here immunoSEQ multiplex PCR was the method, and the copy in TCRdb shows in-frame clones only, minus some. The table lists approximately 58,000 clones. Material for sequencing was PBMCs. Every receptor here comes from a young woman in good health and CMV-seronegative.

The J gene is TRBJ2-7, the V gene TRBV6-1, with TRBD1 matching over 8 bases. Per the germline V gene, CDR1 is MNHNS and CDR2 is SASEGT. The CDR3 sequence is 14 residues long. After removal of 4 bases from V and 4 bases from J, the junction contained 6 bases not matched to a gene. The DNA of the CDR3 is TGTGCCAGCAGTGCCCGGGACAGGAGGTACGAGCAGTACTTC. This codes for CASSARDRRYEQYF.

This chain links TRBV5-1 with TRBJ1-2; D is unresolved. Looked up from germline, CDR1 is SGHRS and CDR2 is YFSETQ. This CDR3 is built from 15 residues. Deletions cut 3 bases from V and 1 base from J, with 13 bases between. The CDR3, as DNA: TGCGCCAGCAGCTCCGTCGGAGACCTTAACTATGGCTACACCTTC. Amino acid sequence: CASSSVGDLNYGYTF.